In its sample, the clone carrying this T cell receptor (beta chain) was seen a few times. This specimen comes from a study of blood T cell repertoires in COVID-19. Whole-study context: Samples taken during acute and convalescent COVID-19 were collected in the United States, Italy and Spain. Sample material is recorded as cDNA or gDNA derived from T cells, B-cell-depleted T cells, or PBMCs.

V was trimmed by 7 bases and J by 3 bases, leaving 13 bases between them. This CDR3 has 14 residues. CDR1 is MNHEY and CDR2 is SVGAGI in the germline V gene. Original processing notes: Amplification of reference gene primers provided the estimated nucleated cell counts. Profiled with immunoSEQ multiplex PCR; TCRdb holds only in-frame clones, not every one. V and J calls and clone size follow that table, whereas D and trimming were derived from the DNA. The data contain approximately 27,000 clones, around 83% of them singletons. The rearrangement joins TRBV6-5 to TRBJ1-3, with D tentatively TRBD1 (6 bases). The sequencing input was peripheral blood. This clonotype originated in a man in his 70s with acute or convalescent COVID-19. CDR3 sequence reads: CASTGTSYGNTIYF. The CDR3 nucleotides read TGTGCCAGCACTGGGACAAGCTATGGAAACACCATATATTTT.